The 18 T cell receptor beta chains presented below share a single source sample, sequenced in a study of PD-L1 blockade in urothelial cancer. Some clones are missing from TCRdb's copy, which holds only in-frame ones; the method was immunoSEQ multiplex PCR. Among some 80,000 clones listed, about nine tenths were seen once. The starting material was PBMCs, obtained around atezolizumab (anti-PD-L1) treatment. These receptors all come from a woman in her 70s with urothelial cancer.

The CDR3 protein is CASSLVQGSRNEQFF. The CDR3 nucleotides are TGCGCCAGCAGCTTGGTCCAGGGAAGTAGAAATGAGCAGTTCTTC. This chain links TRBV5-1 with TRBJ2-1, with TRBD1 as a possible D gene (5 bases). Germline V gives CDR1 SGHRS, CDR2 YFSETQ. The length of the CDR3 is 15 residues. V lost 0 bases and J lost 7, with 14 bases in between.

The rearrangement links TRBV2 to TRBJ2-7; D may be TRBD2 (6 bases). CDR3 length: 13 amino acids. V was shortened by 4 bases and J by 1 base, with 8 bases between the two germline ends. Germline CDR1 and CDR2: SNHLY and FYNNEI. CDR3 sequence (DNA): TGTGCCAGCAGTGGGGACTGGTCCTACGAGCAGTACTTC. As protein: CASSGDWSYEQYF.

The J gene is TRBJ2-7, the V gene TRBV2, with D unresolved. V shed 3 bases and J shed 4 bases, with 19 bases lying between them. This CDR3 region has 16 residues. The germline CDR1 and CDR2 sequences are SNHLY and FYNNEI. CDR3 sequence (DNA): TGTGCCAGCAGTGACTGGGTCGGCGCGGTTGAATACGAGCAGTACTTC. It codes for CASSDWVGAVEYEQYF.

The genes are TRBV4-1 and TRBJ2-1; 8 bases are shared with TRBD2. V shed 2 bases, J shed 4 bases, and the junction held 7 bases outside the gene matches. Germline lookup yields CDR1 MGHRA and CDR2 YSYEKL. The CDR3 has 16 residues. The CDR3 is CASSQLPPSGYNEQFF. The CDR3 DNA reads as TGCGCCAGCAGCCAACTCCCGCCTAGCGGGTACAATGAGCAGTTCTTC.

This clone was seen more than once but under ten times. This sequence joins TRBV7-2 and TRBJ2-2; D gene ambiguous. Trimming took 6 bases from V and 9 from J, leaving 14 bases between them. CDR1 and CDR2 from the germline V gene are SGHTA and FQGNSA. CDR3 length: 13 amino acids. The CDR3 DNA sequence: TGTGCCAGCAGTATAGACAAAACCAGGGAGCTGTTTTTT. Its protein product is CASSIDKTRELFF.

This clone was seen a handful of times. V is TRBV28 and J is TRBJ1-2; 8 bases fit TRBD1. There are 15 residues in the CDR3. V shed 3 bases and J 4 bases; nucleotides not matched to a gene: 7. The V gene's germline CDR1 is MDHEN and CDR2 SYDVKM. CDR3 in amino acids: CASSFQGAVVYGYTF. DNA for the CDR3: TGTGCCAGCAGTTTTCAGGGGGCTGTCGTCTATGGCTACACCTTC.

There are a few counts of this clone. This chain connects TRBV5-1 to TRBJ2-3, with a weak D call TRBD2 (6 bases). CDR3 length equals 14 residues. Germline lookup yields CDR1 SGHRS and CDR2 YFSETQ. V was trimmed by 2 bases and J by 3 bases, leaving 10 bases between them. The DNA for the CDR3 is TGCGCCAGCAGCTTAGGGGAGGTAACAGATACGCAGTATTTT. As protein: CASSLGEVTDTQYF.

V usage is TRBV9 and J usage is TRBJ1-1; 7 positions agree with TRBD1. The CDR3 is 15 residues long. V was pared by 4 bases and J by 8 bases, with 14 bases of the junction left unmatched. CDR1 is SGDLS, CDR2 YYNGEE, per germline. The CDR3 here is CASSIGRGGISEAFF. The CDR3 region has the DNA TGTGCCAGCAGCATCGGGAGAGGGGGCATTTCCGAAGCTTTCTTT.

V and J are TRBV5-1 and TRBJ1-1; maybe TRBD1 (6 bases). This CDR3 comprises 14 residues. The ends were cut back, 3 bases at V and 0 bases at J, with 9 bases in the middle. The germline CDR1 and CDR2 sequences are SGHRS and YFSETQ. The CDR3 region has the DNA TGCGCCAGCAGCTATACAGGGCTGAACACTGAAGCTTTCTTT. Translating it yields CASSYTGLNTEAFF.

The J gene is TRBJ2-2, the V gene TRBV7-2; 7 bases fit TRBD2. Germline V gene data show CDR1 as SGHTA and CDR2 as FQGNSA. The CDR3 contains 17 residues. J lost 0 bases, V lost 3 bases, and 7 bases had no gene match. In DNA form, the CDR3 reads TGTGCCAGCAGCTTGGTGGGGGGGGGATCGAACACCGGGGAGCTGTTTTTT. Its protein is CASSLVGGGSNTGELFF.

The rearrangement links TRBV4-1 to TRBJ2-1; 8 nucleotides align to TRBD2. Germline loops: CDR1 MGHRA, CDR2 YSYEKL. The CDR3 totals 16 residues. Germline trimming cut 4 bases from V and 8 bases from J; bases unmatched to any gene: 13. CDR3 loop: CASSPLSGGAWYEQFF. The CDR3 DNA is TGCGCCAGCAGCCCGCTATCCGGGGGGGCGTGGTATGAGCAGTTCTTC.

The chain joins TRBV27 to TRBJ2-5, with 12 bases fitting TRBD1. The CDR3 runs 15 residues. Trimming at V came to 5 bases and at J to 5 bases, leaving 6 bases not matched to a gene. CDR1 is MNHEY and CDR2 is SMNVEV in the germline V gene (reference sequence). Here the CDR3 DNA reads TGTGCCAGCAGTCCCGGGACAGGGGGCGCCGAGACCCAGTACTTC. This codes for CASSPGTGGAETQYF.

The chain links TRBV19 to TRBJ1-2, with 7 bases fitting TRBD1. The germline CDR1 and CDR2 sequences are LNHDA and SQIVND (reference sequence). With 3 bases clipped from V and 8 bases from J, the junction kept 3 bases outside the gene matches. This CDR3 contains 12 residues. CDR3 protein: CASSIDRVGYTF. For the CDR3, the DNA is TGTGCCAGTAGTATCGACAGGGTGGGCTACACCTTC.

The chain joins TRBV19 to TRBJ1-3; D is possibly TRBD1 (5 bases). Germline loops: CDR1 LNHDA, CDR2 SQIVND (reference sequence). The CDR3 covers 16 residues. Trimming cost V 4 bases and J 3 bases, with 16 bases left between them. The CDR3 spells CASSSPQGSGGNTIYF. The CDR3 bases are TGTGCCAGTAGTAGCCCCCAGGGCAGTGGTGGAAACACCATATATTTT. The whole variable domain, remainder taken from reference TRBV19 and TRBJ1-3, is DGGITQSPKYLFRKEGQNVTLSCEQNLNHDAMYWYRQDPGQGLRLIYYSQIVNDFQKGDIAEGYSVSREKKESFPLTVTSAQKNPTAFYLCASSSPQGSGGNTIYFGEGSWLTVV.

The CDR3 region has the DNA TGCGCCAGCAGGCCACCGGGACTGTCTAACACCGGGGAGCTGTTTTTT. It specifies CASRPPGLSNTGELFF. The rearrangement links TRBV5-1 to TRBJ2-2; D is possibly TRBD2 (6 bases). Trimming pared 5 bases from V and 2 bases from J, leaving 16 bases between. The germline V gene has CDR1 SGHRS and CDR2 YFSETQ. The CDR3 consists of 16 residues.

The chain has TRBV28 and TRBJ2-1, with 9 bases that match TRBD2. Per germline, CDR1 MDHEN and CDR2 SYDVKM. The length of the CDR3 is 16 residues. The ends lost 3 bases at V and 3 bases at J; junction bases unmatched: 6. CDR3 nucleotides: TGTGCCAGCAGTTTCTGGGGTAGCGGGGGCTACAATGAGCAGTTCTTC. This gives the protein CASSFWGSGGYNEQFF.

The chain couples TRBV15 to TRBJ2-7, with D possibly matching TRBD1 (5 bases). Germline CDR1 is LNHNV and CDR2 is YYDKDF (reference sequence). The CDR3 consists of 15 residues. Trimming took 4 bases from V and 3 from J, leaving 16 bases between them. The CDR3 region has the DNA TGTGCCACCAGCAATCCCAGTGTAGGGGACTACGAGCAGTACTTC. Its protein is CATSNPSVGDYEQYF. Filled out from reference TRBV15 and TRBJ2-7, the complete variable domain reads DAMVIQNPRYQVTQFGKPVTLSCSQTLNHNVMYWYQQKSSQAPKLLFHYYDKDFNNEADTPDNFQSRRPNTSFCFLDIRSPGLGDTAMYLCATSNPSVGDYEQYFGPGTRLTVT.

CDR3 sequence: CASSTDVAAYNEQFF. Written as DNA, the CDR3 is TGTGCCAGTAGTACGGATGTAGCGGCCTACAATGAGCAGTTCTTC. The chain carries TRBV19 and TRBJ2-1, with D tentatively TRBD2 (6 bases). CDR1 and CDR2 from the germline V gene are LNHDA and SQIVND (reference sequence). V was trimmed by 4 bases and J by 2 bases, leaving 12 bases between them. The CDR3 has 15 amino acids.